This T cell receptor (beta chain) was recorded in a study of blood T cell repertoires in COVID-19. About the research overall: Both acute and convalescent COVID-19 samples were obtained from the United States, Italy and Spain. T cells, B-cell-depleted T cells, or PBMCs provided the cDNA or gDNA that served as material.

The germline V and J ends were trimmed by 3 bases and 13 bases, with 13 bases remaining between them. Looked up from germline, CDR1 is MGHDK and CDR2 is SYGVNS. CDR3 size: 13 residues. In the study's own analysis: Amplification of reference gene primers provided the estimated nucleated cell counts. Generated by immunoSEQ multiplex PCR, the TCRdb table keeps only in-frame clones and is missing some. The DNA was the basis for D and trimming; V, J and clone size are from that table. The sample holds roughly 290,000 clones, around 87% seen once. This clone was seen only once. This chain links TRBV25-1 with TRBJ1-6, with D maybe TRBD1 (5 bases). Input material: peripheral blood. The receptor was derived from a woman between 45 and 65 years old who had recovered from COVID-19. The CDR3 spells CASSDIQVVPLHF. The CDR3 nucleotides are TGTGCCAGCAGTGATATACAGGTTGTGCCCCTCCACTTT.